Shown below are 30 T cell receptor beta chains from a single sample sequenced in a study of T cells in localized non-small cell lung cancer. The protocol was immunoSEQ multiplex PCR, while the TCRdb copy is restricted to in-frame clones and leaves out a portion. The data contain around 2,600 clones, around a quarter of them singletons. This specimen consisted of lung tumor tissue, obtained before any cancer treatment. These receptors were collected from a female donor of 60 years or more with stage I lung adenocarcinoma.

The chain links TRBV9 to TRBJ1-2; perhaps TRBD1 as D (6 bases). From germline, CDR1 is SGDLS and CDR2 YYNGEE. The CDR3 contains 13 residues. V was clipped by 5 bases and J by 3 bases, with 11 bases between them. Here the CDR3 reads CASRVTGYYGYTF. The CDR3, as DNA: TGTGCCAGCAGAGTGACAGGATACTATGGCTACACCTTC.

This clone was detected a few times. The genes are TRBV11-3 and TRBJ1-2; 9 bases line up with TRBD1. J lost 5 bases, V lost 3 bases, and 10 bases had no gene match. Germline V CDR1 and CDR2: SGHNT, YENEEA. The CDR3 sequence is 16 residues long. The CDR3 reads CASSLGLAQGAYGYTF. Here the CDR3 DNA reads TGTGCCAGCAGCTTGGGACTTGCACAGGGGGCGTATGGCTACACCTTC.

Only a few counts were recorded for this clone. The chain has TRBV11-3 and TRBJ2-2, with no clear D. Deletions cut 6 bases from V and 0 bases from J, with 11 bases between. CDR1 SGHNT and CDR2 YENEEA come from the germline V gene. The CDR3 is made up of 15 amino acids. DNA for the CDR3: TGTGCCAGCAGTGGAGCCAGCGCGAACACCGGGGAGCTGTTTTTT. This translates into CASSGASANTGELFF.

V and J are TRBV19 and TRBJ1-1; 7 nucleotides match TRBD1. V was clipped by 5 bases and J by 4 bases; unmatched bases: 4. CDR1 and CDR2 (germline): LNHDA, SQIVND (reference sequence). CDR3 size: 13 residues. The CDR3 DNA follows: TGTGCCAGTAGTCTGAACAGGGGCACTGAAGCTTTCTTT. Its translation: CASSLNRGTEAFF.

There are a few counts of this clone. This chain links TRBV11-3 with TRBJ2-3; 8 bases are shared with TRBD1. This CDR3 has 15 residues. Losses at the gene ends were 1 base for V and 5 bases for J; bases not matched to a gene: 5. CDR1 and CDR2 from the germline V gene are SGHNT and YENEEA. Written as DNA, the CDR3 is TGTGCCAGCAGCTTAGGGCAGGGGGCAAAAGATACGCAGTATTTT. This gives the protein CASSLGQGAKDTQYF.

The chain joins TRBV5-1 to TRBJ1-1; TRBD1 matches 8 bases. The junction had 9 bases not matched to a gene; V was cut back by 5 bases and J by 3 bases. Germline V gene lookup returns CDR1 SGHRS and CDR2 YFSETQ. The CDR3 totals 15 residues. The CDR3 here is CASSLRLQGDTEAFF. CDR3 sequence (DNA): TGCGCCAGCAGTTTGCGGCTACAGGGGGACACTGAAGCTTTCTTT.

This clone was counted only a few times. The chain joins TRBV19 to TRBJ1-6; TRBD1 aligns across 9 bases. CDR1 and CDR2 (germline): LNHDA, SQIVND (reference sequence). V lost 5 bases to trimming and J lost 7 bases; unmatched junction nucleotides: 3. This CDR3 is built from 14 residues. CDR3 coding DNA: TGTGCCAGTAGTGCCGGGACAGGGAATTCACCCCTCCACTTT. Translating it yields CASSAGTGNSPLHF.

This clone appeared a few times. The chain links TRBV6-1 to TRBJ1-6, with D possibly TRBD1 on 6 matching bases. The V and J ends lost 0 bases and 7 bases respectively, with 13 bases between them. The CDR3 is 16 amino acids. The germline gives CDR1 MNHNS, CDR2 SASEGT. The CDR3 loop reads CASSEAPGGQNSPLHF. The CDR3 DNA sequence: TGTGCCAGCAGTGAAGCCCCCGGGGGGCAGAATTCACCCCTCCACTTT.

This chain links TRBV19 with TRBJ2-2; TRBD2 matches 9 bases. Looked up from germline, CDR1 is LNHDA and CDR2 is SQIVND (reference sequence). This CDR3 spans 15 amino acids. V trimming: 5 bases; J trimming: 7 bases; junction bases outside the gene matches: 8. For the CDR3, the DNA is TGTGCCAGTAGTCGGGGAGCGGGAGGAGGCGGGGAGCTGTTTTTT. Translating it yields CASSRGAGGGGELFF.

The rearrangement uses TRBV12-5 and TRBJ1-2; D not certain. The ends were cut back, 1 base at V and 3 bases at J, with 6 bases in the middle. The CDR3 totals 13 residues. Germline lookup yields CDR1 LGHNT and CDR2 FRNRAP. The CDR3 loop is CASGLGGYYGYTF. The CDR3 region has the DNA TGTGCTAGTGGTTTGGGCGGATACTATGGCTACACCTTC. The whole variable domain, filled in from reference TRBV12-5 and TRBJ1-2, reads DARVTQTPRHKVTEMGQEVTMRCQPILGHNTVFWYRQTMMQGLELLAYFRNRAPLDDSGMPKDRFSAEMPDATLATLKIQPSEPRDSAVYFCASGLGGYYGYTFGSGTRLTVV.

The chain employs TRBV5-1 and TRBJ1-2; no clear D. The germline V and J ends were trimmed by 0 bases and 0 bases, with 9 bases remaining between them. The CDR3 is 15 residues long. CDR1 is SGHRS and CDR2 is YFSETQ in the germline V gene. The CDR3 nucleotides are TGCGCCAGCAGCTTGGTAGGTGCTACTAACTATGGCTACACCTTC. It codes for CASSLVGATNYGYTF.

This chain uses TRBV11-3 with TRBJ1-5; D possibly corresponds to TRBD1 (5 bases). There are 15 residues in the CDR3. The V end was cut by 1 base, the J end by 2 bases, with 9 bases between. CDR1 is SGHNT and CDR2 is YENEEA in the germline V gene. The CDR3 sequence: CASSLGGKGNQPQHF. The CDR3, as DNA: TGTGCCAGCAGCTTAGGGGGGAAAGGCAATCAGCCCCAGCATTTT.

The chain links TRBV19 to TRBJ1-2; tentatively, D is TRBD1 (5 bases). Germline V gene sequence: CDR1 LNHDA, CDR2 SQIVND (reference sequence). With 3 bases removed from V and 14 bases from J, the gap between germline ends came to 19 bases. The CDR3 sequence is 13 residues long. CDR3 sequence: CASSIGPNRLGTF. The CDR3 nucleotides are TGTGCCAGTAGTATTGGTCCGAACAGGTTGGGAACCTTC.

The V and J genes are TRBV18 and TRBJ2-2, with TRBD1 identical over 9 bases. This CDR3 is built from 15 residues. CDR1 KGHSH and CDR2 LQKENI come from the germline V gene. The V segment lost 1 base and the J segment 6 bases; nucleotides outside the gene matches: 3. The DNA of the CDR3 is TGTGCCAGCTCACCACGGGACAGGGAGGCCGGGGAGCTGTTTTTT. Translation gives CASSPRDREAGELFF.

By sample share, this clone is medium-sized (0.01 to 0.1%). This chain joins TRBV11-3 and TRBJ2-3, with 14 bases identical to TRBD2. Germline CDR1 reads SGHNT; CDR2 reads YENEEA. V lost 5 bases, J lost 5 bases, and 3 bases stayed unmatched. This CDR3 is built from 15 residues. The CDR3 is CASSRTSGRQDTQYF. In nucleotides, the CDR3 is TGTGCCAGCAGCCGGACTAGCGGGAGGCAAGATACGCAGTATTTT.

There are a few counts of this clone. This rearrangement joins TRBV9 to TRBJ1-2, with 7 bases matching TRBD1. In germline, CDR1 is SGDLS, CDR2 YYNGEE. The J segment lost 1 base and the V segment lost 5 bases, leaving 5 bases of the junction unmatched. CDR3 size: 14 residues. DNA for the CDR3: TGTGCCAGCAGTATAGACAGGGTTAACTATGGCTACACCTTC. Protein: CASSIDRVNYGYTF.

This chain links TRBV11-3 with TRBJ2-1; D is perhaps TRBD2 (6 bases). V dropped 7 bases and J dropped 8 bases, with 24 bases sitting between them. The CDR3 covers 16 residues. CDR1 is SGHNT, CDR2 YENEEA, per germline. CDR3 amino acids: CASTSLGGGNIDEQFF. CDR3 nucleotides: TGTGCCAGCACTTCATTGGGGGGTGGAAACATCGATGAGCAGTTCTTC.

This clone was seen more than once but under ten times. This chain uses TRBV28 with TRBJ2-5; a possible D gene is TRBD2 (6 bases). The CDR3 loop spans 16 amino acids. Germline CDR1 reads MDHEN; CDR2 reads SYDVKM. The V gene lost 5 bases and the J gene lost 2 bases, with 18 bases spanning the gap. The CDR3 DNA follows: TGTGCCAGCAGTCTCTTAAACTCGGGGGTTCAAGAGACCCAGTACTTC. Its protein product is CASSLLNSGVQETQYF.

The V call is TRBV28, the J call TRBJ2-1; TRBD2 aligns across 11 bases. The CDR3 spans 14 residues. With V trimmed by 9 bases and J by 7 bases, 8 bases remained unmatched. CDR1 MDHEN and CDR2 SYDVKM come from the germline V gene. The CDR3 loop reads CASASLAGVNEQFF. The CDR3 bases are TGTGCCAGTGCGTCACTAGCGGGAGTGAATGAGCAGTTCTTC.

The chain combines TRBV19 with TRBJ1-5; TRBD1 agrees at 11 bases. From germline, CDR1 is LNHDA and CDR2 SQIVND (reference sequence). CDR3 length: 16 amino acids. V lost 9 bases, J lost 0 bases, and 7 bases stayed unmatched. CDR3 loop: CASPGQGDLSNQPQHF. For the CDR3, the DNA is TGTGCCAGCCCGGGACAGGGGGACCTTAGCAATCAGCCCCAGCATTTT.

The J gene is TRBJ1-3, the V gene TRBV30, with D maybe TRBD1 (5 bases). V lost 0 bases to trimming and J lost 1 base, with 10 bases between them. The CDR3 sequence is 15 residues long. Germline V gene sequence: CDR1 GTSNPN, CDR2 SVGIG (reference sequence). Here the CDR3 DNA reads TGTGCCTGGAGTGTTAGAAAGGGGTCTGGAAACACCATATATTTT. Protein sequence: CAWSVRKGSGNTIYF.

By frequency in the sample, this clone is medium-sized (0.01 to 0.1%). The V and J genes are TRBV11-3 and TRBJ2-7; D might be TRBD2 (7 bases). The germline gives CDR1 SGHNT, CDR2 YENEEA. The CDR3 sequence is 15 residues long. Trimming shortened V by 1 base and J by 3 bases, and 13 bases separated the two germline ends. The CDR3 nucleotides are TGTGCCAGCAGCTTAGGCGGGGGCGTAGTCTACGAGCAGTACTTC. This sequence encodes CASSLGGGVVYEQYF.

The chain recombines TRBV11-3 with TRBJ2-1, with 9 bases fitting TRBD1. Looked up from germline, CDR1 is SGHNT and CDR2 is YENEEA. The CDR3 spans 15 residues. Germline trimming cut 3 bases from V and 6 bases from J; bases unmatched to any gene: 6. CDR3 sequence: CASSLRDRVINEQFF. DNA for the CDR3: TGTGCCAGCAGCTTGCGGGACAGGGTTATCAATGAGCAGTTCTTC.

This clone was observed a handful of times. The chain combines TRBV11-3 with TRBJ2-7, with 7 bases matching TRBD2. With V trimmed by 5 bases and J by 0 bases, 10 bases remained unmatched. The CDR3 length is 16 residues. Germline lookup yields CDR1 SGHNT and CDR2 YENEEA. Written as DNA, the CDR3 is TGTGCCAGCAGCGGTCGGGGGGTTGGGTACTCCTACGAGCAGTACTTC. Translation: CASSGRGVGYSYEQYF.

The chain has TRBV19 and TRBJ2-5; D call uncertain. Trimming pared 6 bases from V and 4 bases from J, leaving 9 bases between. CDR1 LNHDA and CDR2 SQIVND come from the germline V gene (reference sequence). This CDR3 contains 12 residues. The CDR3 spells CASSLAGETQYF. In DNA form, the CDR3 reads TGTGCCAGTAGCCTTGCTGGAGAGACCCAGTACTTC.

The chain uses TRBV5-1 and TRBJ2-5; 7 bases agree with TRBD2. The CDR3 covers 16 residues. CDR1 is SGHRS and CDR2 is YFSETQ in the germline V gene. The V gene end was trimmed by 4 bases and the J gene end by 2 bases; junction bases not matched to a gene: 11. The CDR3 protein is CASSPRGGSGQETQYF. CDR3 DNA: TGCGCCAGCAGCCCCAGAGGAGGTAGCGGGCAAGAGACCCAGTACTTC.

This clone occurred a few times. The J gene is TRBJ2-3, the V gene TRBV6-8, with 10 nucleotides matching TRBD1. V shed 4 bases and J 4 bases; nucleotides not matched to a gene: 5. Per germline, CDR1 MNHGY and CDR2 SAAAGT. This CDR3 has 15 residues. In DNA, the CDR3 is TGTGCCAGCAGTTTGACAGGGGGCCTTGCAGATACGCAGTATTTT. Protein product: CASSLTGGLADTQYF.

This chain links TRBV19 with TRBJ1-2, with TRBD1 identical over 7 bases. Trimming at V came to 6 bases and at J to 7 bases, leaving 8 bases not matched to a gene. This CDR3 comprises 13 residues. Germline values: CDR1 LNHDA, CDR2 SQIVND (reference sequence). This CDR3 reads CASSLDRDGGYTF. DNA for the CDR3: TGTGCCAGTAGCCTCGACAGGGACGGTGGCTACACCTTC.

CDR3 nucleotides: TGCGCCAGCAGCTTGGGAGTGGGGCAGCTTAGTGAAAAACTGTTTTTT. Translated: CASSLGVGQLSEKLFF. V and J are TRBV5-1 and TRBJ1-4; D might be TRBD1 (5 bases). There are 16 residues in the CDR3. Trimming took 0 bases from V and 7 from J, leaving 16 bases between them. The germline V gene has CDR1 SGHRS and CDR2 YFSETQ.

This clone was seen more than once but under ten times. The genes are TRBV11-3 and TRBJ2-5; D perhaps matches TRBD2 (5 bases). The germline V and J ends were trimmed by 4 bases and 5 bases, with 17 bases remaining between them. Germline lookup yields CDR1 SGHNT and CDR2 YENEEA. This CDR3 region has 15 residues. For the CDR3, the DNA is TGTGCCAGCAGCTCGAATACGGGATACGGGGAGACCCAGTACTTC. Translation: CASSSNTGYGETQYF.